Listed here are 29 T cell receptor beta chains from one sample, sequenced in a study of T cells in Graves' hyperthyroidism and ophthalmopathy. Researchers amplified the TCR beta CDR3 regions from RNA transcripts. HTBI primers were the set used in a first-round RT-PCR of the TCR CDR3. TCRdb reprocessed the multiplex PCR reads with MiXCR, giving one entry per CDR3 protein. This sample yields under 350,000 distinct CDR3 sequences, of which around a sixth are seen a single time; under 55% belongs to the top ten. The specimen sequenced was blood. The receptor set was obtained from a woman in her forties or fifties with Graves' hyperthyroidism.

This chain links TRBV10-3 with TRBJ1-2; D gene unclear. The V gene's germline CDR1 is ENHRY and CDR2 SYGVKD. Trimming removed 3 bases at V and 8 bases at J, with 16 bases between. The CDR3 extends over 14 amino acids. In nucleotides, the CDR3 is TGTGCCATCAGTGAACGAGGTGCCCTCCGGGGCTACACCTTC. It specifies CAISERGALRGYTF.

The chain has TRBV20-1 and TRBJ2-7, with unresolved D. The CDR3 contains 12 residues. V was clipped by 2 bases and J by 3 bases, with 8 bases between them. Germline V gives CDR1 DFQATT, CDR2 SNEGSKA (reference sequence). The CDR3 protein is CSARHLGYEQYV. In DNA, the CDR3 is TGCAGTGCTAGACACCTTGGCTACGAGCAGTACGTC.

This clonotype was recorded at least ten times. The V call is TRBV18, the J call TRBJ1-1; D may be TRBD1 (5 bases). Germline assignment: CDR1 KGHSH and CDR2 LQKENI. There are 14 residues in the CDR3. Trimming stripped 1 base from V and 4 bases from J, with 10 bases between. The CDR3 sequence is CASSPRDGGTEAFF. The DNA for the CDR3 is TGTGCCAGCTCACCACGGGACGGGGGCACTGAAGCTTTCTTT.

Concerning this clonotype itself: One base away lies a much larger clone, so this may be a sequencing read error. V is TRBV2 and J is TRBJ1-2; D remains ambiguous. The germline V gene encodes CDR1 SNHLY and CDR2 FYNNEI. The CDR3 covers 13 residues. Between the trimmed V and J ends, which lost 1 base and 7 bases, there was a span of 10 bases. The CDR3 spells CASSEVPGRGYTF. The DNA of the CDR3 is TGTGCCAGCAGTGAAGTACCTGGCCGTGGCTACACCTTC. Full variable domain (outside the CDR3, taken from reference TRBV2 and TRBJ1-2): EPEVTQTPSHQVTQMGQEVILRCVPISNHLYFYWYRQILGQKVEFLVSFYNNEISEKSEIFDDQFSVERPDGSNFTLKIRSTKLEDSAMYFCASSEVPGRGYTFGSGTRLTVV.

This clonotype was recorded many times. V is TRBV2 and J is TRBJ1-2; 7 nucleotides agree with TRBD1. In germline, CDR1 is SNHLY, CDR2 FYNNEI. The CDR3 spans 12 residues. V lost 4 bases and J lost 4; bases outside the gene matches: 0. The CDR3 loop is CASSGDSYGYTF. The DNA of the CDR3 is TGTGCCAGCAGTGGGGACAGCTATGGCTACACCTTC.

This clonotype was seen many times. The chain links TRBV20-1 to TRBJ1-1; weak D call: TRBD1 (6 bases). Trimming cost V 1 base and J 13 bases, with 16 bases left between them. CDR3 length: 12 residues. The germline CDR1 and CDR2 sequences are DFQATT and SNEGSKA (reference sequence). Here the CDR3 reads CSARVMGGWGFF. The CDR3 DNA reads TGCAGTGCTAGAGTGATGGGGGGCTGGGGTTTCTTT.

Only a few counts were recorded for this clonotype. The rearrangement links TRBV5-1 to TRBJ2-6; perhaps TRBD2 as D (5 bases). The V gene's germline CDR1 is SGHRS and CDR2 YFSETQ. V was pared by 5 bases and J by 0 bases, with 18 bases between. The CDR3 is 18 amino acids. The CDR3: CASRFRGMGVSGANVLTF. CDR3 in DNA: TGCGCCAGCAGGTTCCGGGGAATGGGAGTCTCTGGGGCCAACGTCCTGACTTTC.

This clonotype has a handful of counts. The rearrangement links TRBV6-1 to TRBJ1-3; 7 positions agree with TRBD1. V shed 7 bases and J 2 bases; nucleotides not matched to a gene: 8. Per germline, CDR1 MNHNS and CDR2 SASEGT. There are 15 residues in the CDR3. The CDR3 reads CASNFQGEAGNTIYF. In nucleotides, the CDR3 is TGTGCCAGCAACTTTCAGGGGGAAGCTGGAAACACCATATATTTT.

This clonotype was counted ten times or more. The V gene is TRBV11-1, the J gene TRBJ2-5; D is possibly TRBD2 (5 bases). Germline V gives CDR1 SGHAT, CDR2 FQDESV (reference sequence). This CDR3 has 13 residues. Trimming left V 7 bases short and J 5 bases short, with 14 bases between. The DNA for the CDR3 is TGTGCCAGCAACGAGGGAGTCGGCGAGACCCAGTACTTC. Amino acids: CASNEGVGETQYF.

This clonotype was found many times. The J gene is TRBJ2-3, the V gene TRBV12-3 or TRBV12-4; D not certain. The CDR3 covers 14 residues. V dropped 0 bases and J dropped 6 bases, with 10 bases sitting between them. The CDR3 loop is CASSLALFGDTQYF. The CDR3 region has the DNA TGTGCCAGCAGTTTAGCGCTTTTCGGGGATACGCAGTATTTT.

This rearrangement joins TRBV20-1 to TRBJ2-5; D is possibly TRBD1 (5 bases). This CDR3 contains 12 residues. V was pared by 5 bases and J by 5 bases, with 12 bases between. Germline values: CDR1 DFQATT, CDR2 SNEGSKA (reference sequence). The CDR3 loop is CSAFRVYETQYF. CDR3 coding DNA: TGCAGTGCTTTCAGGGTTTACGAGACCCAGTACTTC.

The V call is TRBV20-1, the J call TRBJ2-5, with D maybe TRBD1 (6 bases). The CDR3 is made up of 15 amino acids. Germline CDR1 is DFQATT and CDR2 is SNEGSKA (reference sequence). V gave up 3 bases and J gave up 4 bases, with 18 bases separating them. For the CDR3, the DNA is TGCAGTGCTAGCGAGACCACAGGGAAGGGAGAGACCCAGTACTTC. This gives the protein CSASETTGKGETQYF.

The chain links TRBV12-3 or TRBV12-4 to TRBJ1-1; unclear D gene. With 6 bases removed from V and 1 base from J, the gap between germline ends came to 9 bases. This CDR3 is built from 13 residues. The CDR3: CASRVVWNTEAFF. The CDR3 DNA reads TGTGCCAGCAGGGTGGTATGGAACACTGAAGCTTTCTTT.

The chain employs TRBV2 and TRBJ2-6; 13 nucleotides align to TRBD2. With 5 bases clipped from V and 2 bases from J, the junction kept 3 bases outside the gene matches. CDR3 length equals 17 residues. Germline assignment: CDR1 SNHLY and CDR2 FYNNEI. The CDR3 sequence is CASSLGLAGTGANVLTF. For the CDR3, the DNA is TGTGCCAGCAGTTTGGGACTAGCGGGAACTGGGGCCAACGTCCTGACTTTC.

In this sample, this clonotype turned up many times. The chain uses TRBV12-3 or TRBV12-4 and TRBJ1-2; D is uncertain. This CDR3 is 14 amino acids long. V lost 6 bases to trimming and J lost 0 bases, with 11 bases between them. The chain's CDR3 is CASSIDGPNYGYTF. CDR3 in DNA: TGTGCCAGCAGCATAGACGGCCCTAACTATGGCTACACCTTC.

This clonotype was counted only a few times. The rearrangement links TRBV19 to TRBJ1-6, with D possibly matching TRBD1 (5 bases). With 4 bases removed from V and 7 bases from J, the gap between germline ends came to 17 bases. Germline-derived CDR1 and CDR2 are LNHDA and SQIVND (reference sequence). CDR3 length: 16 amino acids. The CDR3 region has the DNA TGTGCCAGTAGTACCCTGAATACGGCAGGGAATTCACCCCTCCACTTT. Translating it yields CASSTLNTAGNSPLHF.

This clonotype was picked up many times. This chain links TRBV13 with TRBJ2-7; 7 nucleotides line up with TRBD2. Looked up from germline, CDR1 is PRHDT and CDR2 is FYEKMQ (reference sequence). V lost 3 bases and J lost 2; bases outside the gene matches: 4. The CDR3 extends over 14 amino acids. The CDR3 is CASSFAGVPYEQYF. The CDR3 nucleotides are TGTGCCAGCAGCTTCGCGGGGGTCCCCTACGAGCAGTACTTC.

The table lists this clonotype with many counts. CDR3 protein: CASSGSRDRTPNYGYTF. The CDR3 DNA follows: TGCGCCAGCAGCGGTTCCCGGGACAGGACCCCTAACTATGGCTACACCTTC. The chain couples TRBV5-1 to TRBJ1-2; 8 positions agree with TRBD1. The CDR3 extends over 17 amino acids. J gave up 0 bases and V 4 bases, and 11 bases lay outside the gene matches. Germline V gene lookup returns CDR1 SGHRS and CDR2 YFSETQ.

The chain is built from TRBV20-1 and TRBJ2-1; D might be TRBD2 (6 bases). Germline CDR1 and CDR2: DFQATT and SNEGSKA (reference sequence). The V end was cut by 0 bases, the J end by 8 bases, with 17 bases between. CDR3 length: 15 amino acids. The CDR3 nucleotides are TGCAGTGCTAGAGATCATCCGGGAGCTGGTGATGAGCAGTTCTTC. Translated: CSARDHPGAGDEQFF.

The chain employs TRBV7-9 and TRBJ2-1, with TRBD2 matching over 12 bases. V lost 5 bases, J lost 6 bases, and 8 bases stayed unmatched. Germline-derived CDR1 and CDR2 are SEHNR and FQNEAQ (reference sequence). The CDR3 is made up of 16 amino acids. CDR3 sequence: CASSAASGRASNEQFF. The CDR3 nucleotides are TGTGCCAGCAGCGCTGCTAGCGGGAGGGCAAGCAATGAGCAGTTCTTC.

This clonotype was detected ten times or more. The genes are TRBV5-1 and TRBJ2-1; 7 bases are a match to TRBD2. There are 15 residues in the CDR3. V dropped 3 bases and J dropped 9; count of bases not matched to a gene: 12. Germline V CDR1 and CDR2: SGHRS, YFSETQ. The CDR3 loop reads CASSSTTSLNAEQFF. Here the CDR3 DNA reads TGCGCCAGCAGCTCCACGACTAGCCTGAATGCTGAGCAGTTCTTC. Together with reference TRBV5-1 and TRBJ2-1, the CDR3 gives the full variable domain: KAGVTQTPRYLIKTRGQQVTLSCSPISGHRSVSWYQQTPGQGLQFLFEYFSETQRNKGNFPGRFSGRQFSNSRSEMNVSTLELGDSALYLCASSSTTSLNAEQFFGPGTRLTVL.

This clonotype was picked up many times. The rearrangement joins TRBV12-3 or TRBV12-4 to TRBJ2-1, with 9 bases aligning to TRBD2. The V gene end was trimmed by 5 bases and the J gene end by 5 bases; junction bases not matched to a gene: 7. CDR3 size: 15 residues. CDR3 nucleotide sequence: TGTGCCAGCAGTCCCACTAGCGGGTTCAACAATGAGCAGTTCTTC. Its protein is CASSPTSGFNNEQFF.

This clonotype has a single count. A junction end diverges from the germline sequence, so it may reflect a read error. CDR3 DNA sequence: TGTGCCAGCAGCGGGAGGGTGGTTGAAAAACTGCTTTTT. Amino acids: CASSGRVVEKLLF. The V call is TRBV6-2 or TRBV6-3, the J call TRBJ1-4, with D unclear. The CDR3 is 13 amino acids. The germline V gene has CDR1 MNHEY and CDR2 SVGEGT.

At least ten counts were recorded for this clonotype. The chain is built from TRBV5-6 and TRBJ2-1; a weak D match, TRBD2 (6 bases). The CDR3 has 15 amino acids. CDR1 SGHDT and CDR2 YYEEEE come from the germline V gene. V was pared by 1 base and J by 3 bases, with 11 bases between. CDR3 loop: CASSLPGSDYNEQFF. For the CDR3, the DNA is TGTGCCAGCAGCTTGCCCGGGAGTGACTACAATGAGCAGTTCTTC.

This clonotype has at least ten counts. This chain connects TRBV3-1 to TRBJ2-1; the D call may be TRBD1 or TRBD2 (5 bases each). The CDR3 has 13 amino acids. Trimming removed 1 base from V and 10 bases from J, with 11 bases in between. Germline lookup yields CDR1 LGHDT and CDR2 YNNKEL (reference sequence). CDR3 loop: CASSQGGSVEQFF. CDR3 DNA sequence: TGTGCCAGCAGCCAAGGGGGGAGCGTCGAGCAGTTCTTC.

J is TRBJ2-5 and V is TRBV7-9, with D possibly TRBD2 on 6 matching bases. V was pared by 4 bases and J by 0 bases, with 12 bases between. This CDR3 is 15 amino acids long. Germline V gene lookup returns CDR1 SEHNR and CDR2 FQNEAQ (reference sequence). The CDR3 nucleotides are TGTGCCAGCAGCTCCGTAGCGGAGTACCAAGAGACCCAGTACTTC. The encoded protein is CASSSVAEYQETQYF.

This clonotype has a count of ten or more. The CDR3 nucleotides read TGTGCCAGCAGTGTCAGAGACGGAAAAGATACGCAGTATTTT. Translation: CASSVRDGKDTQYF. The chain has TRBV12-3 or TRBV12-4 and TRBJ2-3; no clear D gene. V shed 5 bases and J shed 5 bases, with 14 bases lying between them. This CDR3 spans 14 amino acids.

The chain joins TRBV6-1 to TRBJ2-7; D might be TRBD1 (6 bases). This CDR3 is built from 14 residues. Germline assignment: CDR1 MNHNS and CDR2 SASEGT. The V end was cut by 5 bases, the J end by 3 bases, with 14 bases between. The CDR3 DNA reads TGTGCCAGCAGTCAACAGGGAGCCCTCTACGAGCAGTACTTC. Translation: CASSQQGALYEQYF.

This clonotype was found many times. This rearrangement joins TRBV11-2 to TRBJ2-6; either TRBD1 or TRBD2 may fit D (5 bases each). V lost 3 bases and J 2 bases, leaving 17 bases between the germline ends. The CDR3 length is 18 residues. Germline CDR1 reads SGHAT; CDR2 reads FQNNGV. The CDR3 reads CASSLGRGVNAGANVLTF. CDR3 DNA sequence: TGTGCCAGCAGCTTGGGAAGGGGAGTTAATGCTGGGGCCAACGTCCTGACTTTC.